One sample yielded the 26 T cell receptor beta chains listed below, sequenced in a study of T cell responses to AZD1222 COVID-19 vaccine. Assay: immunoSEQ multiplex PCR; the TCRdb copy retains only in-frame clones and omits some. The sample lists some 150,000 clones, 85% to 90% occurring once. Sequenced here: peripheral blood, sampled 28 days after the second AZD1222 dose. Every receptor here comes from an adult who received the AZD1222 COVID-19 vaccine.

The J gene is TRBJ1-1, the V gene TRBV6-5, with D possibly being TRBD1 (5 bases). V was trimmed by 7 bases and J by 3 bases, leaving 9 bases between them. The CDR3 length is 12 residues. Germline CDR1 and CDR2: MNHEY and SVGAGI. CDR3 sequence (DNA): TGTGCCAGCATGGGGGGATACACTGAAGCTTTCTTT. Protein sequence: CASMGGYTEAFF.

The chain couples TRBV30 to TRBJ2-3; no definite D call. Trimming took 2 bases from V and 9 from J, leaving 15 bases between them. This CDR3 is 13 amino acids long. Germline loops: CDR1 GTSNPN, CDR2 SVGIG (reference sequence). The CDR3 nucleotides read TGTGCCTGGAGTTCGAGCGACCTAGGGACGCAGTATTTT. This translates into CAWSSSDLGTQYF. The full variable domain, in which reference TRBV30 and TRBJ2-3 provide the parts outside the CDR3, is SQTIHQWPATLVQPVGSPLSLECTVEGTSNPNLYWYRQAAGRGLQLLFYSVGIGQISSEVPQNLSASRPQDRQFILSSKKLLLSDSGFYLCAWSSSDLGTQYFGPGTRLTVL.

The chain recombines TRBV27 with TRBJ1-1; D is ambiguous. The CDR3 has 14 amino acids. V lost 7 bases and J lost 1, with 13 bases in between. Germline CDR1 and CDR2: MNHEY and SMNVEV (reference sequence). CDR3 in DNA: TGTGCCAGCACCCTGACGGTGAGGAACACTGAAGCTTTCTTT. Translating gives CASTLTVRNTEAFF.

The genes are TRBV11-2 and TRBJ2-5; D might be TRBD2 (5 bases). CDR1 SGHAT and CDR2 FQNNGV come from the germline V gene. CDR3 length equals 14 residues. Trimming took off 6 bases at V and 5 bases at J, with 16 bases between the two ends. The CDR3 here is CASSPVLAAETQYF. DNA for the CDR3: TGTGCCAGCAGTCCGGTTCTAGCTGCTGAGACCCAGTACTTC.

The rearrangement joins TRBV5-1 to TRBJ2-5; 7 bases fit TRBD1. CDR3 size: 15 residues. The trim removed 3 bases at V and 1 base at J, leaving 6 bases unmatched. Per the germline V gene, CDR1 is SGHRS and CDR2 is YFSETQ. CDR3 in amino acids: CASSSIPGGQETQYF. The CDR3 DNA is TGCGCCAGCAGCTCAATCCCAGGGGGCCAAGAGACCCAGTACTTC.

The CDR3 region is CATSDSGTATDTQYF. CDR3 sequence (DNA): TGTGCCACCAGTGATTCCGGGACAGCCACAGATACGCAGTATTTT. The chain uses TRBV24-1 and TRBJ2-3; 7 positions match TRBD1. V dropped 2 bases and J dropped 2; count of bases not matched to a gene: 3. Germline V gene data show CDR1 as KGHDR and CDR2 as SFDVKD. The CDR3 runs 15 residues.

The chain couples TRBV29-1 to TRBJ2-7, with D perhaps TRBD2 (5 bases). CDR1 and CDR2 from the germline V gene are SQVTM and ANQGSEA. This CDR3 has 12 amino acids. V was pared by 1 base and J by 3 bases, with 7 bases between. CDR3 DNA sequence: TGCAGCGTTGAAGCTCGGGACTACGAGCAGTACTTC. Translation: CSVEARDYEQYF.

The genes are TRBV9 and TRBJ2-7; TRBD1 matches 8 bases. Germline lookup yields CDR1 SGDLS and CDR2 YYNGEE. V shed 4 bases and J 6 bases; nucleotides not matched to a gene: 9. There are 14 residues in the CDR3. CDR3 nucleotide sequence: TGTGCCAGCAGCTTCCGACAGGGGTCGGGCGAGCAGTACTTC. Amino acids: CASSFRQGSGEQYF. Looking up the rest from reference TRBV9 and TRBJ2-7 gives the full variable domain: DSGVTQTPKHLITATGQRVTLRCSPRSGDLSVYWYQQSLDQGLQFLIQYYNGEERAKGNILERFSAQQFPDLHSELNLSSLELGDSALYFCASSFRQGSGEQYFGPGTRLTVT.

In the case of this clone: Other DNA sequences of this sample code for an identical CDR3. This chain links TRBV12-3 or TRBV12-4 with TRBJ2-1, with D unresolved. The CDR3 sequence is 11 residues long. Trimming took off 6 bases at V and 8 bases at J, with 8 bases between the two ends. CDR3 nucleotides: TGTGCCAGCAGGGCCGTGGATGAGCAGTTCTTC. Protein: CASRAVDEQFF.

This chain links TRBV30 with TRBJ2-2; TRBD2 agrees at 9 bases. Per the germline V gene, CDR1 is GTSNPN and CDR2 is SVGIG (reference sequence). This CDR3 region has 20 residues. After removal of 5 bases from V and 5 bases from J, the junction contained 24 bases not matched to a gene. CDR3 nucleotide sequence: TGTGCCTGGCATCGACGTATTTTGCTAGCGGGAAACTCGTGGACCGGGGAGCTGTTTTTT. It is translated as CAWHRRILLAGNSWTGELFF.

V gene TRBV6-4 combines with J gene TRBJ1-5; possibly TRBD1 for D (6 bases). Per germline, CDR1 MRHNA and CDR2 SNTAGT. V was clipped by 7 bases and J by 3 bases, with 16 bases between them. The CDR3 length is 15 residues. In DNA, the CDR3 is TGTGCCAGCACCGCCGGGGGCAGGATCAATCAGCCCCAGCATTTT. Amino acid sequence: CASTAGGRINQPQHF.

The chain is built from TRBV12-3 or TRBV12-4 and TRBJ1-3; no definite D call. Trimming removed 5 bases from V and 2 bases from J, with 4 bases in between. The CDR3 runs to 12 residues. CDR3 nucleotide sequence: TGTGCCAGCAGTGCCACTGGAAACACCATATATTTT. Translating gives CASSATGNTIYF.

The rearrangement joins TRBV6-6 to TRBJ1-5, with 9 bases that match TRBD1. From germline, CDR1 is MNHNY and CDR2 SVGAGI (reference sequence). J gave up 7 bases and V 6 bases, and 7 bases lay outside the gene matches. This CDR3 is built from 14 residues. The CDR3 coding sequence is TGTGCCAGCAGCCATACAGGGGGCCAACAGCCCCAGCATTTT. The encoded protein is CASSHTGGQQPQHF.

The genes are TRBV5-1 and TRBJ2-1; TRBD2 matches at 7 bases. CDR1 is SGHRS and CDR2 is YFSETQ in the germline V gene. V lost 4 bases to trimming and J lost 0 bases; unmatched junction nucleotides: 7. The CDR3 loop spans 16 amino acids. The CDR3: CASSAATSASYNEQFF. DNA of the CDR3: TGCGCCAGCAGCGCCGCTACTAGCGCCTCCTACAATGAGCAGTTCTTC.

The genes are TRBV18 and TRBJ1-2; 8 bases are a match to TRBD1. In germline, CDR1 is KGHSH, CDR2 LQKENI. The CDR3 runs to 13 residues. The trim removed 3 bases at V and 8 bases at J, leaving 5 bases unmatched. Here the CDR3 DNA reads TGTGCCAGCTCACCTATTGGACAGGGCGGCTACACCTTC. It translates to CASSPIGQGGYTF.

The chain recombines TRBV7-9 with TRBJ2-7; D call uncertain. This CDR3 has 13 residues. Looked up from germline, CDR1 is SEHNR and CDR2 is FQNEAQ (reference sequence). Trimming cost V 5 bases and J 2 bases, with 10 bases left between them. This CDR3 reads CASSPRPTYEQYF. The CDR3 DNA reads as TGTGCCAGCAGCCCACGACCCACCTACGAGCAGTACTTC.

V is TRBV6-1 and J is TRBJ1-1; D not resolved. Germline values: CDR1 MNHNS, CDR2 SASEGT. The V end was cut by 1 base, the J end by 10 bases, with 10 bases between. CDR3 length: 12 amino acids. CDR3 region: CASSEGRVRAFF. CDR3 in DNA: TGTGCCAGCAGTGAAGGTAGGGTACGAGCTTTCTTT.

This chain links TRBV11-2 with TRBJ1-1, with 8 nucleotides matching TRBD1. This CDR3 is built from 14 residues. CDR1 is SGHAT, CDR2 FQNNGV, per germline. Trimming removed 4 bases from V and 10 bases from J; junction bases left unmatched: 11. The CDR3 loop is CASSSRQGPVGAFF. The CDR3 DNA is TGTGCCAGCAGCTCACGACAGGGGCCAGTTGGAGCTTTCTTT.

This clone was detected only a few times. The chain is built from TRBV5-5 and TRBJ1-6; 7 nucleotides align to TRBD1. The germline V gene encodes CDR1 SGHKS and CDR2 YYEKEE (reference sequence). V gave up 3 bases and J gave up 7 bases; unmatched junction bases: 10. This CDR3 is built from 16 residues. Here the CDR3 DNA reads TGTGCCAGCAGCTCTAACTGGGACAGCCGAAATTCACCCCTCCACTTT. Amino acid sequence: CASSSNWDSRNSPLHF.

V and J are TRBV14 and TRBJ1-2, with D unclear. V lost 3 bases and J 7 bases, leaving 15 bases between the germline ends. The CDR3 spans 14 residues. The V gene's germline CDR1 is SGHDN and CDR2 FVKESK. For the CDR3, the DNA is TGTGCCAGCAGCCACACCGGACCTACTCGTGGCTACACCTTC. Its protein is CASSHTGPTRGYTF.

CDR3 residues: CASSEVGTVGEKLFF. CDR3 in DNA: TGTGCCAGCAGTGAAGTTGGGACAGTGGGTGAAAAACTGTTTTTT. The chain joins TRBV25-1 to TRBJ1-4; 7 bases map to TRBD1. V lost 2 bases and J lost 7; bases outside the gene matches: 7. Per the germline V gene, CDR1 is MGHDK and CDR2 is SYGVNS. CDR3 length: 15 amino acids.

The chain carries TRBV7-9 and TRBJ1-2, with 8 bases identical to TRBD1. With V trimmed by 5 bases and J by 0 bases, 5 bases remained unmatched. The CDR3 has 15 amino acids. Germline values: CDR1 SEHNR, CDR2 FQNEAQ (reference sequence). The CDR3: CASSARQGPNYGYTF. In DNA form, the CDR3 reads TGTGCCAGCAGCGCGAGACAGGGGCCTAACTATGGCTACACCTTC.

The CDR3 region has the DNA TGTGCCAGCAGCGTAGGGTGGCGGGATGGCTACACCTTC. Its protein product is CASSVGWRDGYTF. This chain connects TRBV9 to TRBJ1-2; D uncertain. The CDR3 loop spans 13 amino acids. Germline-derived CDR1 and CDR2 are SGDLS and YYNGEE. The V and J ends lost 0 bases and 6 bases respectively, with 9 bases between them.

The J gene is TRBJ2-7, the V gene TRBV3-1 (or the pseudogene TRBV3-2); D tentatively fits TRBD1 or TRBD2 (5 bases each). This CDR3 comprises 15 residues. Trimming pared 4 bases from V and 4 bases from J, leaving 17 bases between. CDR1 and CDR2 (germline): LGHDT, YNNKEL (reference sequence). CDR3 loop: CASSPAGDGRYEQYF. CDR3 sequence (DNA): TGTGCCAGCAGCCCGGCCGGGGACGGGCGTTACGAGCAGTACTTC.

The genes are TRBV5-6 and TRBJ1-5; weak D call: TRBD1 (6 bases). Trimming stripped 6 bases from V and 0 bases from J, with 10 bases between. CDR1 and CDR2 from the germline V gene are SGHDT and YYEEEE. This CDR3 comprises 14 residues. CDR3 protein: CASTTGFSNQPQHF. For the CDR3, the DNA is TGTGCCAGCACAACAGGGTTTAGCAATCAGCCCCAGCATTTT. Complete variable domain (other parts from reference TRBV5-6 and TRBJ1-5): DAGVTQSPTHLIKTRGQQVTLRCSPKSGHDTVSWYQQALGQGPQFIFQYYEEEERQRGNFPDRFSGHQFPNYSSELNVNALLLGDSALYLCASTTGFSNQPQHFGDGTRLSIL.

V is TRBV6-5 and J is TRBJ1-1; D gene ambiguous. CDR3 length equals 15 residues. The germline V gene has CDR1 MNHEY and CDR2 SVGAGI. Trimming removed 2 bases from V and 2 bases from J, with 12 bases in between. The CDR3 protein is CASSYGSGINTEAFF. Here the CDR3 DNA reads TGTGCCAGCAGTTACGGTTCAGGTATCAACACTGAAGCTTTCTTT.